The 32 T cell receptor beta chains in this list originate from one sample, sequenced in a study of cytomegalovirus exposure and HLA in healthy donors. Primers for the PCR totalled 60 Vbeta and 13 Jbeta. The method was immunoSEQ multiplex PCR; TCRdb's version includes in-frame clones alone and lacks a portion of them. The profile covers about 160,000 clones, with over 80% appearing a single time and around 4.3% taken by the ten largest. The source material was PBMCs. The receptors were gathered from a man aged 50-60 years in good health and CMV-seropositive.

This clone was observed a few times. The chain links TRBV6-4 to TRBJ1-5, with 8 nucleotides matching TRBD1. Germline CDR1 and CDR2: MRHNA and SNTAGT. CDR3 length: 17 amino acids. Trimming took 8 bases from V and 0 from J; bases not matched to a gene: 12. The CDR3 bases are TGTGCCAGCCACCTGGACAGGGACACATATAGCAATCAGCCCCAGCATTTT. Its protein is CASHLDRDTYSNQPQHF.

The gene calls are TRBV28 and TRBJ2-3, with no clear D. This CDR3 region has 14 residues. CDR1 is MDHEN, CDR2 SYDVKM, per germline. Trimming removed 5 bases from V and 2 bases from J, with 11 bases in between. The CDR3 bases are TGTGCCAGCAGTCCCCCAACAGTCACAGATACGCAGTATTTT. Its translation: CASSPPTVTDTQYF. Full variable domain (remainder filled in from reference TRBV28 and TRBJ2-3): DVKVTQSSRYLVKRTGEKVFLECVQDMDHENMFWYRQDPGLGLRLIYFSYDVKMKEKGDIPEGYSVSREKKERFSLILESASTNQTSMYLCASSPPTVTDTQYFGPGTRLTVL.

The V gene is TRBV2, the J gene TRBJ2-7, with 7 bases that match TRBD2. CDR3 length equals 16 residues. After removal of 1 base from V and 0 bases from J, the junction contained 6 bases not matched to a gene. Germline assignment: CDR1 SNHLY and CDR2 FYNNEI. CDR3 loop: CASSEGPSGSSYEQYF. For the CDR3, the DNA is TGTGCCAGCAGTGAAGGTCCTAGCGGAAGCTCCTACGAGCAGTACTTC.

This chain links TRBV28 with TRBJ2-2, with TRBD1 matching 11 bases. The CDR3 contains 17 residues. Trimming removed 5 bases from V and 7 bases from J; junction bases left unmatched: 12. The germline gives CDR1 MDHEN, CDR2 SYDVKM. The CDR3 DNA follows: TGTGCCAGCAGTCCCTGGGACAGGGGGTTTCCCCACGGGGAGCTGTTTTTT. It codes for CASSPWDRGFPHGELFF.

Regarding this clone: The same CDR3 arises from other DNA sequences in this sample as well. This CDR3 is CSARGSGELFF. The CDR3 bases are TGCAGTGCTCGGGGATCCGGGGAGCTGTTTTTT. V and J are TRBV20-1 and TRBJ2-2; a weak D match, TRBD2 (5 bases). V was pared by 5 bases and J by 6 bases, with 7 bases between. The CDR3 is 11 amino acids. CDR1 is DFQATT and CDR2 is SNEGSKA in the germline V gene (reference sequence).

The chain is built from TRBV30 and TRBJ1-5, with 7 bases aligning to TRBD1. The CDR3 loop spans 15 amino acids. Looked up from germline, CDR1 is GTSNPN and CDR2 is SVGIG (reference sequence). The V and J ends lost 2 bases and 3 bases, in that order; junction bases with no gene match: 7. The CDR3 is CAWSHRGVYNQPQHF. The CDR3 nucleotides read TGTGCCTGGAGTCACAGGGGTGTGTACAATCAGCCCCAGCATTTT.

The rearrangement joins TRBV7-2 to TRBJ2-1; D ambiguous. The germline CDR1 and CDR2 sequences are SGHTA and FQGNSA. This CDR3 contains 15 residues. Trimming removed 6 bases from V and 0 bases from J, with 12 bases in between. The CDR3 nucleotides are TGTGCCAGCAGTTCTGACATGAGCTCCTACAATGAGCAGTTCTTC. The encoded protein is CASSSDMSSYNEQFF. Looking up the rest from reference TRBV7-2 and TRBJ2-1 gives the full variable domain: GAGVSQSPSNKVTEKGKDVELRCDPISGHTALYWYRQSLGQGLEFLIYFQGNSAPDKSGLPSDRFSAERTGGSVSTLTIQRTQQEDSAVYLCASSSDMSSYNEQFFGPGTRLTVL.

The chain joins TRBV19 to TRBJ2-3, with TRBD2 matching over 14 bases. V gave up 6 bases and J gave up 1 base; unmatched junction bases: 12. The CDR3 covers 19 residues. CDR1 and CDR2 (germline): LNHDA, SQIVND (reference sequence). CDR3 in DNA: TGTGCCAGTAGCCCGGGACTAGCGGGGGACCCAACCCGCACAGATACGCAGTATTTT. Protein: CASSPGLAGDPTRTDTQYF.

The V and J genes are TRBV6-5 and TRBJ2-7; 10 bases map to TRBD1. After removal of 6 bases from V and 2 bases from J, the junction contained 4 bases not matched to a gene. Germline values: CDR1 MNHEY, CDR2 SVGAGI. The CDR3 has 14 amino acids. CDR3 nucleotides: TGTGCCAGCAGCCCGGGACAGGGGACCTACGAGCAGTACTTC. The encoded protein is CASSPGQGTYEQYF.

The chain uses TRBV28 and TRBJ2-1; TRBD2 agrees at 11 bases. V dropped 6 bases and J dropped 7; count of bases not matched to a gene: 8. The CDR3 spans 15 residues. Germline CDR1 is MDHEN and CDR2 is SYDVKM. The CDR3, as DNA: TGTGCCAGCAGGATTCCGGGACTAGCGGAAAATGAGCAGTTCTTC. Translated: CASRIPGLAENEQFF.

This clone showed up just a few times. This chain uses TRBV15 with TRBJ1-5; D not certain. The V end lost 0 bases, the J end lost 0 bases, and 12 bases lay between the germline ends. CDR1 LNHNV and CDR2 YYDKDF come from the germline V gene (reference sequence). The CDR3 is made up of 17 amino acids. The CDR3 sequence: CATSRDWAEYSNQPQHF. The CDR3 DNA is TGTGCCACCAGCAGAGATTGGGCAGAATATAGCAATCAGCCCCAGCATTTT.

V gene TRBV27 combines with J gene TRBJ2-2, with 8 bases that match TRBD1. Germline trimming cut 3 bases from V and 1 base from J; bases unmatched to any gene: 4. The CDR3 totals 16 residues. Germline V CDR1 and CDR2: MNHEY, SMNVEV (reference sequence). This CDR3 is CASSLTGTGNTGELFF. The DNA for the CDR3 is TGTGCCAGCAGTTTGACGGGGACAGGGAACACCGGGGAGCTGTTTTTT.

V is TRBV7-9 and J is TRBJ2-3; 7 bases map to TRBD2. This CDR3 is 14 amino acids long. The trim removed 5 bases at V and 8 bases at J, leaving 10 bases unmatched. Germline CDR1 SEHNR, CDR2 FQNEAQ (reference sequence). The CDR3: CASSRSPSGGTQYF. CDR3 nucleotides: TGTGCCAGCAGCCGTAGTCCTAGCGGAGGTACGCAGTATTTT.

The chain couples TRBV6-1 to TRBJ2-2; 7 bases fit TRBD1. V was clipped by 6 bases and J by 1 base; unmatched bases: 5. Per germline, CDR1 MNHNS and CDR2 SASEGT. The CDR3 is 15 amino acids. CDR3 region: CASRTTGMNTGELFF. CDR3 in DNA: TGTGCCAGCAGGACGACAGGGATGAACACCGGGGAGCTGTTTTTT.

This rearrangement joins TRBV9 to TRBJ2-1; 7 bases match TRBD2. The CDR3 extends over 15 amino acids. Germline V gene data show CDR1 as SGDLS and CDR2 as YYNGEE. The V gene end was trimmed by 4 bases and the J gene end by 7 bases; junction bases not matched to a gene: 11. The CDR3 DNA follows: TGTGCCAGCAGCCTCGGACTAGGGGCGGGGAATGAGCAGTTCTTC. Its translation is CASSLGLGAGNEQFF.

V and J are TRBV28 and TRBJ2-3; D is possibly TRBD1 (5 bases). Germline V gene sequence: CDR1 MDHEN, CDR2 SYDVKM. Deletions cut 3 bases from V and 2 bases from J, with 12 bases between. The CDR3 runs to 15 residues. The CDR3 region is CASSFEDTVTDTQYF. The CDR3 DNA is TGTGCCAGCAGTTTTGAGGACACGGTCACAGATACGCAGTATTTT.

The gene calls are TRBV6-1 and TRBJ2-5, with 7 bases lining up with TRBD1. Germline lookup yields CDR1 MNHNS and CDR2 SASEGT. This CDR3 is built from 15 residues. The trim removed 2 bases at V and 0 bases at J, leaving 3 bases unmatched. In DNA form, the CDR3 reads TGTGCCAGCAGTGAATTCGGACAGGACCAAGAGACCCAGTACTTC. This sequence encodes CASSEFGQDQETQYF.

The chain joins TRBV10-3 to TRBJ2-7; TRBD1 might be the D (5 bases). The CDR3 spans 14 residues. Trimming took off 4 bases at V and 2 bases at J, with 12 bases between the two ends. CDR1 and CDR2 from the germline V gene are ENHRY and SYGVKD. In DNA form, the CDR3 reads TGTGCCATCAGTGCGGAAGACAGAGCCTACGAGCAGTACTTC. It translates to CAISAEDRAYEQYF.

The chain is built from TRBV4-2 and TRBJ2-1, with 13 bases aligning to TRBD2. The germline V gene encodes CDR1 LGHNA and CDR2 YNFKEQ. The CDR3 spans 17 residues. The J segment lost 7 bases and the V segment lost 1 base, leaving 7 bases of the junction unmatched. This CDR3 reads CASSQVSTSGGGNEQFF. The CDR3 nucleotides are TGTGCCAGCAGCCAAGTGTCTACTAGCGGGGGGGGGAATGAGCAGTTCTTC.

The J gene is TRBJ2-3, the V gene TRBV5-4, with a possible D match to TRBD1 (6 bases). The germline V and J ends were trimmed by 4 bases and 5 bases, with 17 bases remaining between them. Germline CDR1 SGHNT, CDR2 YYREEE (reference sequence). This CDR3 has 15 residues. The CDR3 region is CASSKPTGSQDTQYF. In DNA form, the CDR3 reads TGTGCCAGCAGCAAACCCACAGGGTCCCAAGATACGCAGTATTTT.

This clone was seen more than once but under ten times. V usage is TRBV29-1 and J usage is TRBJ2-2, with D possibly being TRBD2 (6 bases). The CDR3 loop spans 15 amino acids. Germline loops: CDR1 SQVTM, CDR2 ANQGSEA. V lost 4 bases and J lost 7, with 19 bases in between. Written as DNA, the CDR3 is TGCAGCGTTGGGACCGGCTTTGGGCGGGGCGGGGAGCTGTTTTTT. It encodes CSVGTGFGRGGELFF.

V is TRBV27 and J is TRBJ2-5; a weak D match, TRBD1 (6 bases). The CDR3 runs to 14 residues. Between the trimmed V and J ends, which lost 2 bases and 1 base, there was a span of 8 bases. Germline assignment: CDR1 MNHEY and CDR2 SMNVEV (reference sequence). The CDR3 reads CASSLRDTQETQYF. The CDR3, as DNA: TGTGCCAGCAGTTTACGGGACACCCAAGAGACCCAGTACTTC.

The gene calls are TRBV28 and TRBJ2-7, with D maybe TRBD1 (5 bases). Looked up from germline, CDR1 is MDHEN and CDR2 is SYDVKM. Trimming cost V 5 bases and J 4 bases, with 18 bases left between them. The CDR3 sequence is 15 residues long. The CDR3 reads CASSTTQVWDYEQYF. The DNA for the CDR3 is TGTGCCAGCAGTACAACACAGGTATGGGATTACGAGCAGTACTTC.

V is TRBV28 and J is TRBJ2-2; 7 bases are shared with TRBD2. The germline V gene has CDR1 MDHEN and CDR2 SYDVKM. V dropped 3 bases and J dropped 6; count of bases not matched to a gene: 1. The CDR3 has 13 amino acids. The CDR3 sequence: CASSFGRPGELFF. As DNA, the CDR3 is TGTGCCAGCAGTTTCGGGAGGCCCGGGGAGCTGTTTTTT. Full variable domain (outside the CDR3, taken from reference TRBV28 and TRBJ2-2): DVKVTQSSRYLVKRTGEKVFLECVQDMDHENMFWYRQDPGLGLRLIYFSYDVKMKEKGDIPEGYSVSREKKERFSLILESASTNQTSMYLCASSFGRPGELFFGEGSRLTVL.

The V gene is TRBV28, the J gene TRBJ2-7; 9 bases line up with TRBD1. The length of the CDR3 is 17 residues. Germline CDR1 and CDR2: MDHEN and SYDVKM. Trimming took 5 bases from V and 7 from J; bases not matched to a gene: 18. The DNA for the CDR3 is TGTGCCAGCAGTCCACCACCTAGGACAGGGGTAGGGCCAGAGCAGTACTTC. It encodes CASSPPPRTGVGPEQYF.

The chain uses TRBV4-2 and TRBJ2-1; D might be TRBD1 (5 bases). CDR3 length: 15 residues. Germline CDR1 is LGHNA and CDR2 is YNFKEQ. The V end was cut by 5 bases, the J end by 8 bases, with 19 bases between. This CDR3 reads CASSTDAGMTDEQFF. CDR3 coding DNA: TGTGCCAGCAGCACCGATGCAGGGATGACCGATGAGCAGTTCTTC.

In its sample, this clone was seen once. The gene calls are TRBV25-1 and TRBJ2-5; 9 bases match TRBD2. The J call could be wrong; TRBJ2-7 is a better fit for the DNA end. CDR1 and CDR2 (germline): MGHDK, SYGVNS. This CDR3 contains 14 residues. CDR3: CASSELAGAGEQYF. The CDR3 DNA follows: TGTGCCAGCAGTGAGTTAGCGGGAGCGGGCGAGCAGTACTTC.

The V gene is TRBV30, the J gene TRBJ2-5; the match to TRBD1 covers 7 bases. The CDR3 has 12 residues. Germline assignment: CDR1 GTSNPN and CDR2 SVGIG (reference sequence). V lost 5 bases, J lost 5 bases, and 5 bases stayed unmatched. The chain's CDR3 is CAWGRGSETQYF. The CDR3 DNA reads as TGTGCCTGGGGCAGGGGGTCGGAGACCCAGTACTTC.

The rearrangement joins TRBV2 to TRBJ2-3, with TRBD2 matching 8 bases. Looked up from germline, CDR1 is SNHLY and CDR2 is FYNNEI. The CDR3 totals 18 residues. With 3 bases clipped from V and 0 bases from J, the junction kept 11 bases outside the gene matches. The CDR3: CASSDGLAGSASTDTQYF. Written as DNA, the CDR3 is TGTGCCAGCAGTGATGGTCTAGCGGGTTCAGCTAGCACAGATACGCAGTATTTT. The whole variable domain, remainder taken from reference TRBV2 and TRBJ2-3, is EPEVTQTPSHQVTQMGQEVILRCVPISNHLYFYWYRQILGQKVEFLVSFYNNEISEKSEIFDDQFSVERPDGSNFTLKIRSTKLEDSAMYFCASSDGLAGSASTDTQYFGPGTRLTVL.

The chain uses TRBV7-3 and TRBJ2-1; 8 bases line up with TRBD2. Germline values: CDR1 SGHTA, CDR2 FQGTGA. Unmatched junction bases numbered 12, after V lost 1 base and J lost 1 base. The CDR3 is 19 amino acids. CDR3 region: CASSLMGGAGARSYNEQFF. CDR3 coding DNA: TGTGCCAGCAGCTTAATGGGAGGAGCGGGGGCGCGGTCCTACAATGAGCAGTTCTTC.

The chain has TRBV30 and TRBJ1-1, with D possibly being TRBD1 (5 bases). Germline CDR1 and CDR2: GTSNPN and SVGIG (reference sequence). With 2 bases removed from V and 5 bases from J, the gap between germline ends came to 12 bases. This CDR3 spans 13 amino acids. CDR3 protein: CAWSHMGGTEAFF. CDR3 sequence (DNA): TGTGCCTGGAGTCATATGGGGGGTACTGAAGCTTTCTTT.

V is TRBV7-9 and J is TRBJ1-2; 8 bases match TRBD1. This CDR3 is 16 amino acids long. Germline V lookup: CDR1 SEHNR, CDR2 FQNEAQ (reference sequence). V lost 0 bases to trimming and J lost 6 bases; unmatched junction nucleotides: 9. In nucleotides, the CDR3 is TGTGCCAGCAGCTTAGCGGGGACAGGACAGAATGATGGCTACACCTTC. Amino acids: CASSLAGTGQNDGYTF.